The rows below give T cell receptor beta chains drawn from one sample of a study of blood T cell repertoires in COVID-19. Method: immunoSEQ multiplex PCR; TCRdb's copy keeps in-frame clones and lacks some. The sample contains 40,000 to 45,000 clones, around nine tenths of which appear only once. The sample was peripheral blood. The receptor source for this set is a man aged 50-59 years with COVID-19, enrolled during active disease. CDR3s include the opening cysteine and the closing phenylalanine or tryptophan. The D gene is left open where the match is weak. Rows may omit the clone size; those that give it use once, few, many or a size class.

d_call | clone_size | j_call | v_call | cdr3_aa | cdr3_nt
NA | NA | TRBJ2-7 | TRBV6-5 | CASSYSNSPLDEQYF | TGTGCCAGCAGTTACTCGAACTCGCCCCTGGACGAGCAGTACTTC
TRBD2 | NA | TRBJ2-7 | TRBV19 | CASSLGTRSSYEQYF | TGTGCCAGTAGTTTGGGGACTAGGAGCTCCTACGAGCAGTACTTC
TRBD1 | NA | TRBJ2-7 | TRBV5-1 | CASGEQGAQDEQYF | TGCGCCAGCGGTGAACAGGGGGCGCAGGACGAGCAGTACTTC
NA | NA | TRBJ1-1 | TRBV2 | CASLRRVGGTEAFF | TGTGCCAGCCTCCGAAGGGTCGGGGGCACTGAAGCTTTCTTT
NA | NA | TRBJ2-7 | TRBV7-2 | CASSLFGSPGGQYF | TGTGCCAGCAGCTTATTCGGTAGCCCCGGGGGGCAGTACTTC
TRBD2 | NA | TRBJ2-1 | TRBV7-2 | CASSLLADSYNEQFF | TGTGCCAGCAGCTTACTAGCGGACTCCTACAATGAGCAGTTCTTC
TRBD2 | NA | TRBJ2-1 | TRBV19 | CASSIGTLAGGRAEQFF | TGTGCCAGTAGTATAGGGACCCTAGCGGGAGGTAGGGCGGAGCAGTTCTTC
TRBD2 | NA | TRBJ2-1 | TRBV28 | CASSYHGLAGGGNEQFF | TGTGCCAGCAGCTATCACGGACTAGCGGGAGGAGGTAATGAGCAGTTCTTC
TRBD2 | few | TRBJ2-3 | TRBV2 | CASSDGLAGEGDTQYF | TGTGCCAGCAGTGATGGGCTAGCGGGAGAAGGGGATACGCAGTATTTT
TRBD1 | NA | TRBJ2-6 | TRBV4-3 | CASSQELNSRGLSGANVLTF | TGCGCCAGCAGCCAAGAACTTAATAGCAGGGGGCTCTCCGGGGCCAACGTCCTGACTTTC
TRBD1 | NA | TRBJ2-2 | TRBV4-2 | CASSQVNRGTTGELFF | TGTGCCAGCAGCCAAGTAAACAGGGGGACCACCGGGGAGCTGTTTTTT
NA | once | TRBJ2-6 | TRBV5-1 | CASSPTYVGANVLTF | TGCGCCAGCAGCCCGACATACGTTGGGGCCAACGTCCTGACTTTC
NA | few | TRBJ2-1 | TRBV4-2 | CASSQDQGGHNEQFF | TGTGCCAGCAGCCAAGATCAGGGAGGACACAATGAGCAGTTCTTC
TRBD1 | NA | TRBJ1-2 | TRBV10-3 | CAISRLQGAQDGYTF | TGTGCCATCAGTCGGCTACAGGGGGCCCAGGACGGCTACACCTTC
TRBD1 | NA | TRBJ2-3 | TRBV2 | CASSAGTGGLDTQYF | TGTGCCAGCAGTGCCGGGACAGGGGGTTTGGATACGCAGTATTTT
NA | NA | TRBJ2-4 | TRBV3-1/TRBV3-2 | CASSQGWEGVRNIQYF | TGTGCCAGCAGCCAAGGGTGGGAGGGGGTGCGGAACATTCAGTACTTC
NA | NA | TRBJ1-2 | TRBV4-1 | CASSQVAQSYGYTF | TGCGCCAGCAGCCAAGTTGCACAGAGCTATGGCTACACCTTC
NA | NA | TRBJ1-1 | TRBV5-1 | CASSFHGENTEAFF | TGCGCCAGCAGCTTTCACGGGGAGAACACTGAAGCTTTCTTT
NA | NA | TRBJ2-5 | TRBV30 | CAWSVRPGPGETQYF | TGTGCCTGGAGTGTAAGGCCCGGTCCGGGGGAGACCCAGTACTTC
NA | NA | TRBJ2-1 | TRBV5-8 | CASSWRGDEQFF | TGTGCCAGCAGTTGGCGGGGCGATGAGCAGTTCTTC
TRBD1 | NA | TRBJ1-1 | TRBV18 | CASSPRDRNTEAFF | TGTGCCAGCTCACCCCGGGACAGGAACACTGAAGCTTTCTTT
TRBD1 | NA | TRBJ2-6 | TRBV30 | CAWSRGSGANVLTF | TGTGCCTGGTCCAGGGGGTCTGGGGCCAACGTCCTGACTTTC
NA | NA | TRBJ2-5 | TRBV21-1 | CASSKGAGNGSEETQYF | TGTGCCAGCAGCAAAGGGGCAGGGAATGGATCAGAAGAGACCCAGTACTTC
NA | NA | TRBJ2-2 | TRBV5-1 | CASSPMSASNTGELFF | TGCGCCAGCAGCCCTATGTCCGCCTCGAACACCGGGGAGCTGTTTTTT
TRBD1 | NA | TRBJ1-1 | TRBV29-1 | CSGGTGGNTEAFF | TGCAGCGGTGGGACAGGGGGGAACACTGAAGCTTTCTTT
NA | NA | TRBJ2-3 | TRBV19 | CASSLITGSRTDTQYF | TGTGCCAGTAGTCTAATTACAGGGAGTCGCACAGATACGCAGTATTTT
NA | NA | TRBJ1-2 | TRBV18 | CASSADRNGYGYTF | TGTGCCAGCTCAGCCGACAGGAACGGCTATGGCTACACCTTC
TRBD1 | NA | TRBJ2-7 | TRBV19 | CASSIGTGADYEQYF | TGTGCCAGTAGTATAGGGACAGGGGCGGACTACGAGCAGTACTTC
NA | NA | TRBJ1-2 | TRBV9 | CASSPSGATNYGYTF | TGTGCCAGCTCCCCGTCCGGAGCCACTAACTATGGCTACACCTTC
NA | NA | TRBJ1-4 | TRBV4-2 | CASSQAGTPNEKLFF | TGTGCCAGCAGCCAAGCCGGGACACCTAATGAAAAACTGTTTTTT
TRBD2 | NA | TRBJ2-7 | TRBV6-2/TRBV6-3 | CASSYGGGRAYEQYF | TGTGCCAGCAGTTACGGCGGCGGGAGGGCCTACGAGCAGTACTTC
TRBD1 | NA | TRBJ1-2 | TRBV10-3 | CAISTRTAGGNGYTF | TGTGCCATCAGCACAAGGACCGCAGGGGGGAATGGCTACACCTTC
TRBD1 | NA | TRBJ2-7 | TRBV19 | CASSPSRDRSHEQYF | TGTGCCAGTAGTCCCAGCCGGGACAGGTCCCACGAGCAGTACTTC
NA | NA | TRBJ1-2 | TRBV4-1 | CASSPFSGIGMGYGYTF | TGCGCCAGCAGCCCATTTAGTGGGATCGGGATGGGCTATGGCTACACCTTC
NA | NA | TRBJ2-4 | TRBV10-1 | CASSKSGSLAKNIQYF | TGCGCCAGCAGTAAAAGCGGTTCCCTAGCCAAAAACATTCAGTACTTC
NA | NA | TRBJ2-7 | TRBV4-1 | CASSQGHGTYYEQYF | TGCGCCAGCAGCCAAGGACACGGGACATATTACGAGCAGTACTTC
NA | NA | TRBJ2-7 | TRBV19 | CASRQAAGNEQYF | TGTGCCAGTAGACAGGCGGCAGGCAACGAGCAGTACTTC
NA | NA | TRBJ1-1 | TRBV9 | CASSVSGPYEAFF | TGTGCCAGCAGCGTAAGTGGGCCCTATGAAGCTTTCTTT
TRBD1 | NA | TRBJ1-2 | TRBV4-3 | CASSHPDRAGGYTF | TGCGCCAGCAGCCACCCGGACAGGGCGGGTGGCTACACCTTC
NA | few | TRBJ2-2 | TRBV2 | CASSEQRDTGELFF | TGTGCCAGCAGTGAACAGCGGGACACCGGGGAGCTGTTTTTT
NA | once | TRBJ1-3 | TRBV7-2 | CASSPDGKSGNTIYF | TGTGCCAGCAGCCCGGACGGGAAGTCTGGAAACACCATATATTTT
NA | NA | TRBJ2-1 | TRBV7-6 | CASSLGRWNEQFF | TGTGCCAGCAGCTTAGGGAGGTGGAATGAGCAGTTCTTC
NA | NA | TRBJ2-7 | TRBV7-9 | CVSSLGLSAEQYF | TGTGTCAGCAGCTTAGGCCTGAGCGCCGAGCAGTACTTC
NA | NA | TRBJ2-3 | TRBV7-8 | CASSLKTSLDTQYF | TGTGCCAGCAGCTTGAAAACTAGTTTAGATACGCAGTATTTT
TRBD1 | NA | TRBJ1-4 | TRBV4-3 | CASSQDFGQAGKLFF | TGCGCCAGCAGCCAAGATTTTGGACAGGCCGGAAAACTGTTTTTT
NA | NA | TRBJ1-1 | TRBV18 | CASSPPSRHLNTEAFF | TGTGCCAGCTCACCACCATCTCGACATTTAAACACTGAAGCTTTCTTT
TRBD1 | NA | TRBJ1-1 | TRBV6-5 | CASRGQGRAEAFF | TGTGCCAGCAGAGGACAGGGTCGGGCTGAAGCTTTCTTT
NA | NA | TRBJ2-3 | TRBV18 | CASSPISGAGDTQYF | TGTGCCAGCTCACCAATATCGGGAGCTGGGGATACGCAGTATTTT
NA | NA | TRBJ1-1 | TRBV29-1 | CSVRQGTNTEAFF | TGCAGCGTTCGTCAGGGGACGAACACTGAAGCTTTCTTT
TRBD2 | NA | TRBJ2-1 | TRBV6-6 | CASSPTRAGEDEQFF | TGTGCCAGCAGTCCGACCCGAGCGGGAGAGGATGAGCAGTTCTTC
NA | few | TRBJ2-7 | TRBV4-1 | CASSRDIDYEQYF | TGCGCCAGCAGCCGGGACATAGACTACGAGCAGTACTTC
TRBD2 | once | TRBJ2-3 | TRBV6-4 | CASKQRESVDTQYF | TGTGCCAGCAAACAGCGGGAGTCAGTAGATACGCAGTATTTT
TRBD1 | NA | TRBJ1-1 | TRBV11-3 | CASSPGQGAGNTEAFF | TGTGCCAGCAGCCCAGGACAGGGGGCGGGGAACACTGAAGCTTTCTTT
NA | NA | TRBJ2-1 | TRBV10-1 | CASSERTSDNNEQFF | TGCGCCAGCAGTGAGAGGACTTCAGATAACAATGAGCAGTTCTTC
NA | NA | TRBJ1-1 | TRBV28 | CASSTSGPLGAEAFF | TGTGCCAGCAGTACATCAGGGCCCCTGGGCGCTGAAGCTTTCTTT
TRBD2 | NA | TRBJ2-7 | TRBV29-1 | CSVDSASGRPYEQYF | TGCAGCGTTGATTCGGCTAGCGGGAGGCCCTACGAGCAGTACTTC
NA | NA | TRBJ1-1 | TRBV5-1 | CASSLGPGGEAFF | TGCGCCAGCAGCTTGGGCCCCGGAGGTGAAGCTTTCTTT
TRBD2 | NA | TRBJ2-5 | TRBV6-2/TRBV6-3 | CASSFHTSGRETQYF | TGTGCCAGCAGTTTCCACACTAGCGGGAGAGAGACCCAGTACTTC
NA | NA | TRBJ1-5 | TRBV27 | CASRGGVWQPQHF | TGTGCCAGCAGAGGGGGGGTATGGCAGCCCCAGCATTTT
NA | NA | TRBJ1-5 | TRBV19 | CASNYYREGDNQPQHF | TGTGCCAGTAACTATTACAGGGAGGGAGACAATCAGCCCCAGCATTTT